This T cell receptor beta chain was profiled in a study of shared clonotypes between healthy human individuals. CDR1 and CDR2 from the germline V gene are MNHEY and SMNVEV (reference sequence). This CDR3 comprises 14 residues. Trimming stripped 5 bases from V and 3 bases from J, with 14 bases between. Profiled with immunoSEQ multiplex PCR; TCRdb holds only in-frame clones, not every one. This sample has around 2.5 million clones, with 93% found just once. This rearrangement joins TRBV27 to TRBJ2-7, with D perhaps TRBD1 (5 bases). The sequencing input was naive CD4+ T cells from PBMCs. Subset indicated: CD45RA+ positively selected. The TCR was taken from a man aged 18 to 29 in good health. Some clones in this sample may be carry-over from other donors' samples. The CDR3 loop reads CASSHQGWGYEQYF. CDR3 sequence (DNA): TGTGCCAGCAGTCATCAGGGTTGGGGCTACGAGCAGTACTTC.